This T cell receptor (beta chain) was profiled in a study of T-cell reconstitution after alpha-beta-depleted transplantation in children. V was clipped by 5 bases and J by 13 bases, with 12 bases between them. Germline CDR1 reads LNHDA; CDR2 reads SQIVND (reference sequence). The CDR3 loop spans 11 amino acids. Preparation of the TCRbeta library used unique molecular identifiers. Each CDR3 protein gets one entry after TCRdb re-called the PCR reads with MiXCR. The sample shows about 460,000 distinct CDR3 sequences, around 12% of them seen only once. This clonotype has only one observation. The chain has TRBV19 and TRBJ1-5, with TRBD1 as a possible D gene (5 bases). The source is a human donor who donated a stem cell graft to a child with combined immunodeficiency. The sample consisted of PBMCs from the stem cell graft donor, taken from the stem cell graft. CDR3 residues: CASSGEGAQHF. The CDR3, as DNA: TGTGCCAGTAGTGGGGAAGGGGCTCAGCATTTT.